The 28 T cell receptor beta chains given below trace back to one sample, sequenced in a study of blood T cell repertoires in COVID-19. Generated by immunoSEQ multiplex PCR, the TCRdb table keeps only in-frame clones and is missing some. The table has roughly 48,000 clones, 77% seen once. The sequenced sample consisted of peripheral blood. All receptors come from a human donor with active or convalescent COVID-19. The donor label of this sample is uncertain.

V and J are TRBV7-8 and TRBJ1-1; 8 bases align to TRBD1. The CDR3 totals 16 residues. After removal of 5 bases from V and 3 bases from J, the junction contained 11 bases not matched to a gene. CDR1 SGHVS and CDR2 FQNEAQ come from the germline V gene. The CDR3 here is CASSDDRGPTYTEAFF. In DNA, the CDR3 is TGTGCCAGCAGCGACGACAGGGGACCTACCTACACTGAAGCTTTCTTT.

This chain connects TRBV19 to TRBJ1-5, with 7 bases lining up with TRBD1. CDR1 is LNHDA, CDR2 SQIVND, per germline (reference sequence). This CDR3 has 16 amino acids. V dropped 5 bases and J dropped 6; count of bases not matched to a gene: 13. CDR3 nucleotides: TGTGCCAGTAGTCCCCGTTCGCAGGGGGTTAGTCAGCCCCAGCATTTT. This sequence encodes CASSPRSQGVSQPQHF. Drawing the rest from reference TRBV19 and TRBJ1-5, the complete variable domain is DGGITQSPKYLFRKEGQNVTLSCEQNLNHDAMYWYRQDPGQGLRLIYYSQIVNDFQKGDIAEGYSVSREKKESFPLTVTSAQKNPTAFYLCASSPRSQGVSQPQHFGDGTRLSIL.

V gene TRBV21-1 combines with J gene TRBJ1-4. TRBV21-1 is annotated as a pseudogene. This CDR3 has 16 amino acids. The DNA for the CDR3 is TGTGCCAGCGGAGGGGCAGGGAAAGAGGAAGACGAAAAACTGTTTTTT. This codes for CASGGAGKEEDEKLFF.

J is TRBJ2-5 and V is TRBV28; D ambiguous. V was clipped by 2 bases and J by 4 bases, with 11 bases between them. The CDR3 covers 14 residues. Germline values: CDR1 MDHEN, CDR2 SYDVKM. CDR3 sequence reads: CASSLPGRSETQYF. The CDR3 DNA is TGTGCCAGCAGTTTACCTGGCAGGTCAGAGACCCAGTACTTC.

The chain joins TRBV4-3 to TRBJ2-5; 8 positions match TRBD2. With V trimmed by 4 bases and J by 5 bases, 9 bases remained unmatched. The germline CDR1 and CDR2 sequences are LGHNA and YSLEER. The CDR3 covers 15 residues. The CDR3 DNA follows: TGCGCCAGCAGCCCGACGACTAGCGAACAGGAGACCCAGTACTTC. It codes for CASSPTTSEQETQYF.

The chain recombines TRBV29-1 with TRBJ1-5; perhaps TRBD1 as D (5 bases). CDR1 and CDR2 (germline): SQVTM, ANQGSEA. V lost 5 bases to trimming and J lost 1 base, with 9 bases between them. CDR3 length equals 13 residues. Written as DNA, the CDR3 is TGCAGCGTTCGAGCAGGGAGCAATCAGCCCCAGCATTTT. Protein product: CSVRAGSNQPQHF.

The V gene is TRBV29-1, the J gene TRBJ2-7; perhaps TRBD2 as D (6 bases). The CDR3 loop spans 12 amino acids. Between the trimmed V and J ends, which lost 6 bases and 2 bases, there was a span of 11 bases. Germline V lookup: CDR1 SQVTM, CDR2 ANQGSEA. The CDR3 sequence is CSVRGITYEQYF. The CDR3 region has the DNA TGCAGCGTGCGGGGCATTACCTACGAGCAGTACTTC.

The V gene is TRBV9, the J gene TRBJ2-3; weak D call: TRBD2 (5 bases). Germline lookup yields CDR1 SGDLS and CDR2 YYNGEE. The CDR3 contains 12 residues. Trimming stripped 6 bases from V and 2 bases from J, with 7 bases between. The CDR3 here is CASNRDTDTQYF. The CDR3 DNA reads TGTGCCAGCAACCGGGACACAGATACGCAGTATTTT. The variable domain in full, with the rest retrieved from reference TRBV9 and TRBJ2-3, is DSGVTQTPKHLITATGQRVTLRCSPRSGDLSVYWYQQSLDQGLQFLIQYYNGEERAKGNILERFSAQQFPDLHSELNLSSLELGDSALYFCASNRDTDTQYFGPGTRLTVL.

CDR3 protein: CASNAARRNQPQHF. The DNA for the CDR3 is TGTGCCAGTAACGCAGCGCGTCGGAATCAGCCCCAGCATTTT. The chain recombines TRBV19 with TRBJ1-5; no clear D gene. The germline gives CDR1 LNHDA, CDR2 SQIVND (reference sequence). V was clipped by 7 bases and J by 4 bases, with 14 bases between them. This CDR3 contains 14 residues.

This clone was counted once. The CDR3 sequence: CAWTPGQVNTEAFF. In DNA form, the CDR3 reads TGTGCCTGGACGCCAGGACAGGTGAACACTGAAGCTTTCTTT. The rearrangement joins TRBV30 to TRBJ1-1; TRBD1 aligns across 7 bases. Trimming removed 4 bases from V and 0 bases from J; junction bases left unmatched: 5. The CDR3 is 14 amino acids. The V gene's germline CDR1 is GTSNPN and CDR2 SVGIG (reference sequence).

The chain links TRBV18 to TRBJ2-1, with a possible D match to TRBD1 (6 bases). Trimming shortened V by 3 bases and J by 5 bases, and 14 bases separated the two germline ends. The CDR3 runs to 15 residues. Germline V CDR1 and CDR2: KGHSH, LQKENI. The CDR3 DNA sequence: TGTGCCAGCTCACCCAGGGCAGGGGATAACAATGAGCAGTTCTTC. Protein sequence: CASSPRAGDNNEQFF.

V gene TRBV11-1 combines with J gene TRBJ2-5, with TRBD1 matching over 9 bases. Germline V CDR1 and CDR2: SGHAT, FQDESV (reference sequence). The CDR3 spans 16 residues. The J segment lost 2 bases and the V segment lost 2 bases, leaving 6 bases of the junction unmatched. The CDR3 loop reads CASSLMGGQGQETQYF. CDR3 DNA sequence: TGTGCCAGCAGCTTAATGGGGGGACAGGGACAAGAGACCCAGTACTTC.

This clone was seen only once. V and J are TRBV5-4 and TRBJ2-7; weak D call: TRBD2 (5 bases). V shed 4 bases and J shed 0 bases, with 8 bases lying between them. The CDR3 totals 13 residues. Looked up from germline, CDR1 is SGHNT and CDR2 is YYREEE (reference sequence). CDR3 nucleotide sequence: TGTGCCAGCAGCGGACTGGACTCCTACGAGCAGTACTTC. The encoded protein is CASSGLDSYEQYF.

This clone was seen a single time. The chain carries TRBV11-2 and TRBJ1-2, with D perhaps TRBD1 (6 bases). The germline V gene encodes CDR1 SGHAT and CDR2 FQNNGV. V shed 5 bases and J shed 6 bases, with 22 bases lying between them. This CDR3 has 16 amino acids. DNA for the CDR3: TGTGCCAGCAGCACGTCACGGACAGTCCCTCTCAATGGCTACACCTTC. Translating it yields CASSTSRTVPLNGYTF.

The rearrangement links TRBV6-4 to TRBJ1-6; unclear D gene. Between the trimmed V and J ends, which lost 8 bases and 0 bases, there was a span of 11 bases. This CDR3 spans 15 amino acids. In germline, CDR1 is MRHNA, CDR2 SNTAGT. CDR3 coding DNA: TGTGCCAGCCGACTCGGGAGCTCCTATAATTCACCCCTCCACTTT. As protein: CASRLGSSYNSPLHF.

V usage is TRBV7-2 and J usage is TRBJ2-5; D is unclear. Trimming shortened V by 1 base and J by 2 bases, and 5 bases separated the two germline ends. CDR3 size: 13 residues. Germline V gives CDR1 SGHTA, CDR2 FQGNSA. CDR3 sequence reads: CASSLVQQETQYF. CDR3 DNA: TGTGCCAGCAGCTTAGTACAACAAGAGACCCAGTACTTC. The complete variable domain, with remaining parts taken from reference TRBV7-2 and TRBJ2-5, reads GAGVSQSPSNKVTEKGKDVELRCDPISGHTALYWYRQSLGQGLEFLIYFQGNSAPDKSGLPSDRFSAERTGGSVSTLTIQRTQQEDSAVYLCASSLVQQETQYFGPGTRLLVL.

The V gene is TRBV5-6, the J gene TRBJ1-5, with TRBD1 matching over 7 bases. CDR3 size: 14 residues. The germline V gene has CDR1 SGHDT and CDR2 YYEEEE. The V gene end was trimmed by 3 bases and the J gene end by 4 bases; junction bases not matched to a gene: 4. In nucleotides, the CDR3 is TGTGCCAGCAGCTGGACAGGTGGAAATCAGCCCCAGCATTTT. Protein product: CASSWTGGNQPQHF.

V gene TRBV19 combines with J gene TRBJ2-2, with D tentatively TRBD2 (6 bases). V was clipped by 8 bases and J by 2 bases, with 15 bases between them. The CDR3 runs 15 residues. Germline CDR1 LNHDA, CDR2 SQIVND (reference sequence). CDR3 DNA sequence: TGTGCCAGTCAGCTTGGGACTGGAAACACCGGGGAGCTGTTTTTT. Amino acids: CASQLGTGNTGELFF.

CDR3 loop: CSTREGGVTDTQYF. The CDR3 nucleotides read TGCAGCACCCGGGAGGGGGGGGTCACAGATACGCAGTATTTT. The genes are TRBV29-1 and TRBJ2-3; TRBD2 agrees at 8 bases. J was trimmed by 2 bases and V by 8 bases; bases with no gene match: 9. Looked up from germline, CDR1 is SQVTM and CDR2 is ANQGSEA. CDR3 length: 14 amino acids.

This clone came up once. The J gene is TRBJ1-1, the V gene TRBV30, with D tentatively TRBD1 (5 bases). Trimming left V 2 bases short and J 1 base short, with 8 bases between. Germline CDR1 reads GTSNPN; CDR2 reads SVGIG (reference sequence). The CDR3 is made up of 13 amino acids. CDR3 sequence: CAWSKGQNTEAFF. As DNA, the CDR3 is TGTGCCTGGAGTAAAGGACAGAACACTGAAGCTTTCTTT.

The V gene is TRBV2, the J gene TRBJ1-6; 9 positions match TRBD1. V lost 11 bases, J lost 7 bases, and 12 bases stayed unmatched. The CDR3 extends over 15 amino acids. Germline V lookup: CDR1 SNHLY, CDR2 FYNNEI. The CDR3 spells CAVTTGGTGNSPLHF. As DNA, the CDR3 is TGTGCCGTCACCACCGGGGGGACAGGGAATTCACCCCTCCACTTT.

To note about this clone: A much larger clone lies a single base off, so this may be a read error. The V call is TRBV4-1, the J call TRBJ2-2; 8 bases are shared with TRBD2. Unmatched junction bases numbered 14, after V lost 11 bases and J lost 6 bases. This CDR3 region has 15 residues. In germline, CDR1 is MGHRA, CDR2 YSYEKL. The CDR3: CAPSLPGGGPGELFF. The DNA for the CDR3 is TGCGCCCCCAGCCTGCCCGGGGGGGGGCCCGGGGAGCTGTTTTTT.

CDR3 sequence reads: CAWRAGGPYEQYF. CDR3 DNA: TGTGCCTGGAGAGCAGGGGGCCCCTACGAGCAGTACTTC. This chain uses TRBV30 with TRBJ2-7; 8 bases are shared with TRBD1. The CDR3 has 13 amino acids. V lost 3 bases, J lost 2 bases, and 3 bases stayed unmatched. Looked up from germline, CDR1 is GTSNPN and CDR2 is SVGIG (reference sequence). The full variable domain, completed using reference TRBV30 and TRBJ2-7, is SQTIHQWPATLVQPVGSPLSLECTVEGTSNPNLYWYRQAAGRGLQLLFYSVGIGQISSEVPQNLSASRPQDRQFILSSKKLLLSDSGFYLCAWRAGGPYEQYFGPGTRLTVT.

This chain joins TRBV19 and TRBJ1-5; D ambiguous. V shed 4 bases and J shed 4 bases, with 5 bases lying between them. Germline V CDR1 and CDR2: LNHDA, SQIVND (reference sequence). The CDR3 totals 12 residues. The CDR3 region is CASSNINQPQHF. The DNA of the CDR3 is TGTGCCAGTAGTAATATAAATCAGCCCCAGCATTTT. Complete variable domain (other parts from reference TRBV19 and TRBJ1-5): DGGITQSPKYLFRKEGQNVTLSCEQNLNHDAMYWYRQDPGQGLRLIYYSQIVNDFQKGDIAEGYSVSREKKESFPLTVTSAQKNPTAFYLCASSNINQPQHFGDGTRLSIL.

This chain joins TRBV9 and TRBJ2-5, with 7 bases fitting TRBD2. Germline V gene sequence: CDR1 SGDLS, CDR2 YYNGEE. The CDR3 has 13 residues. V lost 5 bases to trimming and J lost 3 bases; unmatched junction nucleotides: 4. The CDR3 coding sequence is TGTGCCAGCAGACTAGCGCTCGAAGAGACCCAGTACTTC. Its translation is CASRLALEETQYF.

The V and J genes are TRBV3-1 (or the pseudogene TRBV3-2) and TRBJ2-7, with TRBD2 matching 11 bases. CDR3 length equals 14 residues. J lost 3 bases, V lost 3 bases, and 1 base had no gene match. The germline CDR1 and CDR2 sequences are LGHDT and YNNKEL (reference sequence). Here the CDR3 DNA reads TGTGCCAGCAGCCATCTAGCGGGAGGCTACGAGCAGTACTTC. Encoded protein: CASSHLAGGYEQYF.

The chain links TRBV21-1 to TRBJ2-1; the table's D gene call, TRBD2, was not cross checked with the DNA. TRBV21-1 is marked as a pseudogene. The CDR3 spans 17 residues. CDR3 amino acids: CASSLRAEPPHYNEQFF. In DNA, the CDR3 is TGTGCCAGCAGCCTCAGAGCGGAGCCCCCCCATTACAATGAGCAGTTCTTC.

The chain joins TRBV4-3 to TRBJ1-6; 7 bases are a match to TRBD1. The germline V gene encodes CDR1 LGHNA and CDR2 YSLEER. The CDR3 contains 15 residues. V lost 0 bases and J lost 7; bases outside the gene matches: 3. The CDR3 DNA is TGCGCCAGCAGCCAAGACGGGACAGTAAATTCACCCCTCCACTTT. Amino acid sequence: CASSQDGTVNSPLHF.